Listed below are T cell receptor beta chains from one sample, sequenced in a study of shared clonotypes between healthy human individuals. The data were produced by immunoSEQ multiplex PCR, yet TCRdb's version contains in-frame clones alone and is incomplete. The sample holds about 1 million clones, around four fifths seen once. Sequenced sample: memory CD4+ T cells sorted from blood. The origin of the receptors is a young man in good health. The CDR3 runs from the conserved cysteine through the conserved F or W. The D gene is left open where the match is weak. Clone size is shown for a subset of rows, as once, few, many or a class of expanded clone.

TRBV2,NA,NA,TRBJ1-3,CASSEALGQSSGNTIYF,TGTGCCAGCAGTGAAGCGCTCGGACAGAGCTCTGGAAACACCATATATTTT
TRBV30,NA,NA,TRBJ2-7,CAWSLKPTYEQYF,TGTGCCTGGAGTCTAAAACCCACCTACGAGCAGTACTTC
TRBV5-6,NA,NA,TRBJ1-3,CASSTRTVFGNTIYF,TGTGCCAGCAGCACTAGGACAGTCTTTGGAAACACCATATATTTT
TRBV6-1,few,TRBD2,TRBJ2-7,CASSERTSGSPRSYEQYF,TGTGCCAGCAGTGAGCGGACTAGCGGGAGCCCCCGCTCCTACGAGCAGTACTTC
TRBV4-3,few,NA,TRBJ2-2,CASSQDVGFTGELFF,TGCGCCAGCAGCCAAGATGTGGGGTTCACCGGGGAGCTGTTTTTT
TRBV25-1,few,NA,TRBJ2-2,CASSEQLVTGELFF,TGTGCCAGCAGTGAACAGTTAGTTACCGGGGAGCTGTTTTTT
TRBV6-1,NA,NA,TRBJ2-5,CASIPDGLAKTQYF,TGTGCCAGCATCCCCGACGGGCTAGCCAAGACCCAGTACTTC
TRBV18,NA,TRBD2,TRBJ2-7,CASSPGLAGGRPEQYF,TGTGCCAGCTCACCAGGACTAGCGGGGGGACGACCGGAGCAGTACTTC
TRBV5-1,NA,NA,TRBJ2-7,CASRSLEGSYEQYF,TGCGCCAGCAGGTCCCTAGAGGGATCCTACGAGCAGTACTTC
TRBV25-1,NA,TRBD2,TRBJ2-7,CASRGTSFYEQYF,TGTGCCAGCAGGGGGACTAGTTTCTACGAGCAGTACTTC
TRBV6-5,NA,NA,TRBJ2-7,CASSYTSSRTKPQSF,TGTGCCAGCAGTTACACCTCATCTAGGACAAAGCCCCAGTCGTTC
TRBV5-4,NA,NA,TRBJ2-5,CASSLAPLQETQYF,TGTGCCAGCAGCTTGGCCCCTTTACAAGAGACCCAGTACTTC
TRBV5-1,NA,TRBD1,TRBJ2-3,CASSLGTVTDTQYF,TGCGCCAGCAGCCTCGGGACAGTCACAGATACGCAGTATTTT
TRBV7-2,NA,NA,TRBJ2-1,CASSSDGTSYNEQFF,TGTGCCAGCAGCTCCGACGGGACTTCCTACAATGAGCAGTTCTTC
TRBV5-1,NA,NA,TRBJ2-7,CASSRQSPSYEQYF,TGCGCCAGCAGCCGACAGAGCCCCTCGTACGAGCAGTACTTC
TRBV18,once,NA,TRBJ2-1,CASSVGGAQDEQFF,TGTGCCAGCTCGGTAGGGGGGGCTCAGGATGAGCAGTTCTTC